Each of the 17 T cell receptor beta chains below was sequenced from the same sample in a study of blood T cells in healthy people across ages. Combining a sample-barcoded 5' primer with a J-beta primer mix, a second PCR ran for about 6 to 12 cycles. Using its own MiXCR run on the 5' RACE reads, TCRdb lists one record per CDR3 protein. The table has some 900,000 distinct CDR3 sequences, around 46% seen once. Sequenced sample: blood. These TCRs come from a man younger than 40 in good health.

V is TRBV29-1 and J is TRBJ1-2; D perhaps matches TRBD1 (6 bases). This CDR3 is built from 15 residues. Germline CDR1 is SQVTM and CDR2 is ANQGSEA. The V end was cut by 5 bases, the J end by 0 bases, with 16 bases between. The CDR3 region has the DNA TGCAGCGTTAGTCCCGGGACATCGGCTAACTATGGCTACACCTTC. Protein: CSVSPGTSANYGYTF.

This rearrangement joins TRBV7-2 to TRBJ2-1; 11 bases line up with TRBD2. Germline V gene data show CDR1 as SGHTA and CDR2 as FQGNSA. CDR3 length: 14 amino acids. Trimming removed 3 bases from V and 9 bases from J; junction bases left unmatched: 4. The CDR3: CASSLSTSGVEQFF. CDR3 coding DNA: TGTGCCAGCAGCTTGTCGACTAGCGGGGTTGAGCAGTTCTTC.

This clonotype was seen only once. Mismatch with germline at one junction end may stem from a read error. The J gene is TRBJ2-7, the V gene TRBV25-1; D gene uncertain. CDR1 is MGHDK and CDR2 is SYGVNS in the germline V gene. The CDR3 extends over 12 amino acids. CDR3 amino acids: CTSSPTGDEQYF. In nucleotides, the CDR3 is TGTACCAGCAGTCCTACCGGCGACGAGCAGTACTTC.

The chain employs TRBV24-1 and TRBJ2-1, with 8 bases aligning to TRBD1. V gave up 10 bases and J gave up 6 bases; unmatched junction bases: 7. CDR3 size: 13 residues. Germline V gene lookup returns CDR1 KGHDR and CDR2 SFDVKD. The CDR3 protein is CATSTGDRNEQFF. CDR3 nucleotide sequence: TGTGCCACTTCGACAGGGGATCGCAATGAGCAGTTCTTC.

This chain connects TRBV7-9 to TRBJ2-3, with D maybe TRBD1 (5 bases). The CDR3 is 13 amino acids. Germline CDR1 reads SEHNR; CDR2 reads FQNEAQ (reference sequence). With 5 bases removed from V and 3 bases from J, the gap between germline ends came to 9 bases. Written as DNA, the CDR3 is TGTGCCAGCAGCGAACGACAGACAGATACGCAGTATTTT. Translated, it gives CASSERQTDTQYF.

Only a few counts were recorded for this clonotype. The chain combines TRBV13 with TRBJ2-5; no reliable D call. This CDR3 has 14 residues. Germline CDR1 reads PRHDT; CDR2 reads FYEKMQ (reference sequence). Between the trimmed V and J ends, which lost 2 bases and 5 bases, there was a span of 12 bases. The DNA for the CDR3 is TGTGCCAGCAGCTTATCTCTAAGTTGGGAGACCCAGTACTTC. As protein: CASSLSLSWETQYF.

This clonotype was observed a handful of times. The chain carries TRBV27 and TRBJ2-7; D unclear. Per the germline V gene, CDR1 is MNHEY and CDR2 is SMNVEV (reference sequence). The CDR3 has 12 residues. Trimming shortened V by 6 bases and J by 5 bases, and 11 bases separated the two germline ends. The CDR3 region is CASSGSGHEQYF. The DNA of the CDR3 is TGTGCCAGCAGCGGGTCCGGACACGAGCAGTACTTC.

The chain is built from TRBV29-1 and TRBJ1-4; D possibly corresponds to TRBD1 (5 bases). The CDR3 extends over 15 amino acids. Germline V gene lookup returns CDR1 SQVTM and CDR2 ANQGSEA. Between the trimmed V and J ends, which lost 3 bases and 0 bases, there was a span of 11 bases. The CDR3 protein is CSVEGEGATNEKLFF. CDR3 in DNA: TGCAGCGTTGAGGGGGAGGGCGCAACTAATGAAAAACTGTTTTTT.

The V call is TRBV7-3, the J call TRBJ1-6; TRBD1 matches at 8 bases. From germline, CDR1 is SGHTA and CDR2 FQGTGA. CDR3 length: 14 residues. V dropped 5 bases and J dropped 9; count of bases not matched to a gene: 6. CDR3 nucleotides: TGTGCCAGCAGCGCTCAGGGGGCTCTTTCACCCCTCCACTTT. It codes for CASSAQGALSPLHF.

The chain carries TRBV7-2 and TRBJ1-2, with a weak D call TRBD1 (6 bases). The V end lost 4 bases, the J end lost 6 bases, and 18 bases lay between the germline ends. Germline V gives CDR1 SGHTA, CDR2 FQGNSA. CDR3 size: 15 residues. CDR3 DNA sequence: TGTGCCAGCAGCTATAAGGCAGGGGCAGGAGATGGCTACACCTTC. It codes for CASSYKAGAGDGYTF.

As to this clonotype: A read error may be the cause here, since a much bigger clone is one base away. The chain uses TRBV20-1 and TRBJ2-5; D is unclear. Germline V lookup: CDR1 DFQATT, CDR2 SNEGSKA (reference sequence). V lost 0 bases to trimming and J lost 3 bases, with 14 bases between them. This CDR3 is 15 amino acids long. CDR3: CSARDAAAYKETQYF. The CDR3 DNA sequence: TGCAGTGCTAGAGATGCGGCAGCCTACAAAGAGACCCAGTACTTC.

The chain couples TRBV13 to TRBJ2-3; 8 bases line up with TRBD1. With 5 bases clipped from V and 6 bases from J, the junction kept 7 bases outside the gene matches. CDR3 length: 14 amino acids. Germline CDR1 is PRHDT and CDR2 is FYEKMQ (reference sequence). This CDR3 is CASSPGQAWDTQYF. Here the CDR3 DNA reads TGTGCCAGCAGCCCGGGACAGGCGTGGGATACGCAGTATTTT.

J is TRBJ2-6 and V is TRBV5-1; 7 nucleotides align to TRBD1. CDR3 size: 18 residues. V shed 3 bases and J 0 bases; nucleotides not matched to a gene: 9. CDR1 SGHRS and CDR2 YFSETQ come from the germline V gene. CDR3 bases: TGCGCCAGCAGCTCTGGACAGGTGACTTTCTCTGGGGCCAACGTCCTGACTTTC. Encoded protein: CASSSGQVTFSGANVLTF. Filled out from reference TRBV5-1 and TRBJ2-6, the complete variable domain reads KAGVTQTPRYLIKTRGQQVTLSCSPISGHRSVSWYQQTPGQGLQFLFEYFSETQRNKGNFPGRFSGRQFSNSRSEMNVSTLELGDSALYLCASSSGQVTFSGANVLTFGAGSRLTVL.

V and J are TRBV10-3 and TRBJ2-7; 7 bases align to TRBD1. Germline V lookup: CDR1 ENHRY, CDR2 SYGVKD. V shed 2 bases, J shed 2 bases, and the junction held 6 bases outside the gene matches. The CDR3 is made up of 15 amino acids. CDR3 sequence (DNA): TGTGCCATCAGTGAGCCATGGACAGGAGCCTACGAGCAGTACTTC. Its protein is CAISEPWTGAYEQYF.

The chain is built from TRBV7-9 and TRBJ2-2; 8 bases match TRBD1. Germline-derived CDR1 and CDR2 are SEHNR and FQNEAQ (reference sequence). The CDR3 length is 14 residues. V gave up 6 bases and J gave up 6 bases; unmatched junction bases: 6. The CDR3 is CASREDRDSGELFF. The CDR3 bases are TGTGCCAGCAGGGAGGACAGGGATTCCGGGGAGCTGTTTTTT.

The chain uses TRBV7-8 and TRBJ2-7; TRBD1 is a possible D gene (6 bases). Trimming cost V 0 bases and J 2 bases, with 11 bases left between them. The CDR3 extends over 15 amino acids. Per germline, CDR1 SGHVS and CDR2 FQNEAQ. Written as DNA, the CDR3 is TGTGCCAGCAGCTTAGCGGGGGCAGAGACCTACGAGCAGTACTTC. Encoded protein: CASSLAGAETYEQYF.

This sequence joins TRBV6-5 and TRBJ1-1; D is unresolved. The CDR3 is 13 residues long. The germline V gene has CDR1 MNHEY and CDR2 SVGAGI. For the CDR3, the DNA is TGTGCTACAAATGGGGAGGGGAACACTGAAGCTTTCTTT. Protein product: CATNGEGNTEAFF.